The next 28 T cell receptor beta chains were all read from a single sample in a study of vaccination effects on CD4 cells after COVID-19. After expansion with viral peptide pools in the ViraFEST assay, antigen-specific CD4+ T cells were sequenced. CD4+ T cell isolation took place after 10 days of culture. Participants got two doses of BNT162b2 or mRNA-1273 vaccine. TCRdb keeps only in-frame clones here, not all; method: immunoSEQ multiplex PCR. The table includes around 16,000 clones, around 64% detected once. The antigens for these receptors are not known. The sample was CD4+ T cells from PBMCs cultured with SARS-CoV-2 spike peptides, taken after COVID-19 vaccination. These receptors were taken from a human donor who received a COVID-19 vaccine.

A single count supports this clone. The chain couples TRBV19 to TRBJ1-1; no clear D. Trimming pared 1 base from V and 6 bases from J, leaving 15 bases between. Germline loops: CDR1 LNHDA, CDR2 SQIVND (reference sequence). The CDR3 has 15 amino acids. CDR3 sequence (DNA): TGTGCCAGTAGTATAGCGGCAGGCTCTCGGCCTGAAGCTTTCTTT. Protein sequence: CASSIAAGSRPEAFF.

The genes are TRBV6-5 and TRBJ1-4, with D perhaps matching TRBD1 (5 bases). This CDR3 has 13 amino acids. CDR1 is MNHEY and CDR2 is SVGAGI in the germline V gene. Trimming pared 8 bases from V and 4 bases from J, leaving 11 bases between. The CDR3 region is CASGGNNNEKLFF. The CDR3 DNA reads as TGTGCCAGCGGGGGAAATAATAATGAAAAACTGTTTTTT.

V and J are TRBV6-4 and TRBJ2-1, with 15 nucleotides matching TRBD2. Per the germline V gene, CDR1 is MRHNA and CDR2 is SNTAGT. Trimming at V came to 6 bases and at J to 12 bases, leaving 9 bases not matched to a gene. The CDR3 sequence is 15 residues long. The CDR3 DNA reads TGTGCCAGCAGAGTCGGGACTAGCGGGGGGCCTCCGCAGTTCTTC. It specifies CASRVGTSGGPPQFF.

This sequence joins TRBV5-1 and TRBJ2-2; 11 bases map to TRBD2. J gave up 4 bases and V 3 bases, and 8 bases lay outside the gene matches. The CDR3 runs 17 residues. The germline CDR1 and CDR2 sequences are SGHRS and YFSETQ. The chain's CDR3 is CASSYGTSGRVTGELFF. CDR3 in DNA: TGCGCCAGCAGCTATGGGACTAGCGGAAGGGTCACCGGGGAGCTGTTTTTT. Full variable domain (outside the CDR3, taken from reference TRBV5-1 and TRBJ2-2): KAGVTQTPRYLIKTRGQQVTLSCSPISGHRSVSWYQQTPGQGLQFLFEYFSETQRNKGNFPGRFSGRQFSNSRSEMNVSTLELGDSALYLCASSYGTSGRVTGELFFGEGSRLTVL.

The V and J genes are TRBV6-5 and TRBJ2-5; a weak D match, TRBD2 (5 bases). Between the trimmed V and J ends, which lost 6 bases and 7 bases, there was a span of 15 bases. From germline, CDR1 is MNHEY and CDR2 SVGAGI. This CDR3 comprises 13 residues. As DNA, the CDR3 is TGTGCCAGCAGGGTCCCGGGCGAGGGGACCCAGTACTTC. It specifies CASRVPGEGTQYF.

This clone was found a few times. This chain links TRBV7-9 with TRBJ2-6; D possibly matches TRBD1 or TRBD2 (6 bases each). The CDR3 runs 17 residues. CDR1 SEHNR and CDR2 FQNEAQ come from the germline V gene (reference sequence). V lost 6 bases and J 2 bases, leaving 17 bases between the germline ends. CDR3 sequence reads: CASRRYRAGPGANVLTF. The CDR3 DNA follows: TGTGCCAGCAGGCGATACAGGGCGGGACCTGGGGCCAACGTCCTGACTTTC. Full variable domain (outside the CDR3, taken from reference TRBV7-9 and TRBJ2-6): DTGVSQNPRHKITKRGQNVTFRCDPISEHNRLYWYRQTLGQGPEFLTYFQNEAQLEKSRLLSDRFSAERPKGSFSTLEIQRTEQGDSAMYLCASRRYRAGPGANVLTFGAGSRLTVL.

This rearrangement joins TRBV30 to TRBJ1-2; D is unclear. V was clipped by 0 bases and J by 4 bases, with 9 bases between them. Germline CDR1 is GTSNPN and CDR2 is SVGIG (reference sequence). There are 13 residues in the CDR3. CDR3 nucleotides: TGTGCCTGGAGTGTCAAGGTGGGCTATGGCTACACCTTC. This translates into CAWSVKVGYGYTF.

The chain joins TRBV18 to TRBJ1-1; D is unclear. This CDR3 comprises 13 residues. CDR1 is KGHSH, CDR2 LQKENI, per germline. V was trimmed by 3 bases and J by 1 base, leaving 6 bases between them. In nucleotides, the CDR3 is TGTGCCAGCTCACCGGCAGGGAACACTGAAGCTTTCTTT. It translates to CASSPAGNTEAFF.

The chain has TRBV7-2 and TRBJ1-2; D gene ambiguous. Trimming took off 4 bases at V and 1 base at J, with 4 bases between the two ends. Germline CDR1 SGHTA, CDR2 FQGNSA. This CDR3 spans 12 amino acids. For the CDR3, the DNA is TGTGCCAGCAGCTGGCGTAACTATGGCTACACCTTC. Protein: CASSWRNYGYTF.

The chain employs TRBV7-2 and TRBJ1-2, with 9 bases fitting TRBD1. This CDR3 spans 14 amino acids. Germline-derived CDR1 and CDR2 are SGHTA and FQGNSA. V was clipped by 8 bases and J by 4 bases; unmatched bases: 8. Here the CDR3 reads CASAADRGGYGYTF. The CDR3 nucleotides are TGTGCCAGCGCCGCGGACAGGGGAGGCTATGGCTACACCTTC.

The V call is TRBV5-4, the J call TRBJ1-1; no clear D. The CDR3 consists of 14 residues. V lost 0 bases to trimming and J lost 4 bases, with 10 bases between them. Germline values: CDR1 SGHNT, CDR2 YYREEE (reference sequence). The DNA of the CDR3 is TGTGCCAGCAGCTTGGGACTGGGCGGCACTGAAGCTTTCTTT. Translated: CASSLGLGGTEAFF.

The J gene is TRBJ1-4, the V gene TRBV3-1 (or the pseudogene TRBV3-2); the D is unclear. CDR1 and CDR2 (germline): LGHDT, YNNKEL (reference sequence). Trimming left V 1 base short and J 8 bases short, with 23 bases between. The CDR3 spans 18 residues. The CDR3, as DNA: TGTGCCAGCAGCCAAGCCCTCCTCCGTTCCTCCCGGAAGGAAAAACTGTTTTTT. It is translated as CASSQALLRSSRKEKLFF.

A single count supports this clone. CDR3 region: CASSRPQGADTEAFF. The CDR3 coding sequence is TGTGCCAGCAGCCGACCACAGGGGGCTGACACTGAAGCTTTCTTT. The genes are TRBV5-4 and TRBJ1-1; the match to TRBD1 covers 9 bases. This CDR3 is built from 15 residues. The germline V gene encodes CDR1 SGHNT and CDR2 YYREEE (reference sequence). The V segment lost 4 bases and the J segment 3 bases; nucleotides outside the gene matches: 7.

V is TRBV3-1 (or the pseudogene TRBV3-2) and J is TRBJ2-3, with D unresolved. This CDR3 comprises 14 residues. CDR1 and CDR2 from the germline V gene are LGHDT and YNNKEL (reference sequence). The V gene lost 3 bases and the J gene lost 5 bases, with 12 bases spanning the gap. The DNA for the CDR3 is TGTGCCAGCAGCCAGGGCCTACGGGTAGATACGCAGTATTTT. It is translated as CASSQGLRVDTQYF.

The chain uses TRBV24-1 and TRBJ1-5; 9 nucleotides agree with TRBD1. Per the germline V gene, CDR1 is KGHDR and CDR2 is SFDVKD. This CDR3 region has 16 residues. V lost 3 bases and J lost 6; bases outside the gene matches: 8. The CDR3 bases are TGTGCCACCAGTGATCCGGGACAGGGTAGGATTCAGCCCCAGCATTTT. Protein sequence: CATSDPGQGRIQPQHF.

This rearrangement joins TRBV10-3 to TRBJ1-6, with a tentative D call TRBD1 (5 bases). The CDR3 is 16 residues long. With 3 bases removed from V and 0 bases from J, the gap between germline ends came to 9 bases. CDR1 and CDR2 from the germline V gene are ENHRY and SYGVKD. The CDR3 coding sequence is TGTGCCATCAGTGACCCAGGGAGCTCCTATAATTCACCCCTCCACTTT. As protein: CAISDPGSSYNSPLHF.

This rearrangement joins TRBV27 to TRBJ2-7; D not certain. The germline V gene has CDR1 MNHEY and CDR2 SMNVEV (reference sequence). The V end lost 6 bases, the J end lost 3 bases, and 6 bases lay between the germline ends. The CDR3 is 11 residues long. The CDR3 DNA follows: TGTGCCAGCAGCGATTACTACGAGCAGTACTTC. Its protein is CASSDYYEQYF.

This clone has just one count. The chain carries TRBV7-3 and TRBJ2-7; 10 bases map to TRBD2. Germline V gene data show CDR1 as SGHTA and CDR2 as FQGTGA. The length of the CDR3 is 13 residues. Trimming removed 4 bases from V and 4 bases from J; junction bases left unmatched: 1. The chain's CDR3 is CASSSSGGYEQYF. DNA for the CDR3: TGTGCCAGCAGCTCTAGCGGGGGTTACGAGCAGTACTTC.

The sample holds a few counts of this clone. V and J are TRBV25-1 and TRBJ2-2; D is ambiguous. Germline V lookup: CDR1 MGHDK, CDR2 SYGVNS. There are 16 residues in the CDR3. Deletions cut 1 base from V and 3 bases from J, with 12 bases between. The CDR3 DNA reads TGTGCCAGCAGTGAATCCCGGGTTATGGACACCGGGGAGCTGTTTTTT. As protein: CASSESRVMDTGELFF.

CDR3 amino acids: CAISVEREGANTGELFF. The CDR3 region has the DNA TGTGCCATCAGTGTTGAGCGGGAGGGGGCCAACACCGGGGAGCTGTTTTTT. The J gene is TRBJ2-2, the V gene TRBV10-3; 10 bases align to TRBD2. This CDR3 is 17 amino acids long. Per the germline V gene, CDR1 is ENHRY and CDR2 is SYGVKD. Losses at the gene ends were 4 bases for V and 2 bases for J; bases not matched to a gene: 7.

This clone was observed a handful of times. The CDR3 coding sequence is TGTGCCACCAGTGATTTGCGAGACAGGGGCACAGATACGCAGTATTTT. This translates into CATSDLRDRGTDTQYF. J is TRBJ2-3 and V is TRBV24-1, with 7 positions matching TRBD1. Unmatched junction bases numbered 3, after V lost 0 bases and J lost 1 base. Germline assignment: CDR1 KGHDR and CDR2 SFDVKD. The CDR3 consists of 16 residues.

The table lists this clone with a few counts. V usage is TRBV6-5 and J usage is TRBJ1-2, with D possibly matching TRBD1 (6 bases). Deletions cut 0 bases from V and 5 bases from J, with 16 bases between. Germline-derived CDR1 and CDR2 are MNHEY and SVGAGI. The CDR3 is made up of 16 amino acids. CDR3 nucleotide sequence: TGTGCCAGCAGTTACTCACAGACAGGAGGGAGATATGGCTACACCTTC. Its protein is CASSYSQTGGRYGYTF.

This clone was picked up one time. CDR3 protein: CASSPTSGMTTEQFF. CDR3 DNA sequence: TGTGCCAGCAGCCCGACTAGCGGGATGACAACTGAGCAGTTCTTC. The rearrangement uses TRBV14 and TRBJ2-1; TRBD2 matches at 11 bases. V shed 4 bases and J 9 bases; nucleotides not matched to a gene: 8. The CDR3 spans 15 residues. The germline V gene encodes CDR1 SGHDN and CDR2 FVKESK.

This clone appeared a single time. V and J are TRBV3-1 (or the pseudogene TRBV3-2) and TRBJ1-2; tentative D call: TRBD1 (6 bases). The CDR3 has 13 amino acids. Germline V gives CDR1 LGHDT, CDR2 YNNKEL (reference sequence). Trimming took off 4 bases at V and 5 bases at J, with 11 bases between the two ends. The CDR3 sequence: CASSPWTAYGYTF. The CDR3 region has the DNA TGTGCCAGCAGCCCCTGGACAGCTTATGGCTACACCTTC.

This chain uses TRBV7-2 with TRBJ2-7, with no clear D. V lost 2 bases to trimming and J lost 1 base, with 15 bases between them. The CDR3 spans 16 residues. CDR1 is SGHTA and CDR2 is FQGNSA in the germline V gene. The CDR3 sequence: CASSLSRQVGSYEQYF. DNA for the CDR3: TGTGCCAGCAGCTTATCCCGCCAGGTTGGATCCTACGAGCAGTACTTC.

The J gene is TRBJ2-7, the V gene TRBV28, with D perhaps matching TRBD1 (6 bases). The CDR3 is 13 amino acids. From germline, CDR1 is MDHEN and CDR2 SYDVKM. V lost 6 bases and J lost 5, with 14 bases in between. The CDR3 is CASSYDRFNEQYF. DNA of the CDR3: TGTGCCAGCAGCTATGACAGGTTCAACGAGCAGTACTTC.

This chain uses TRBV2 with TRBJ2-1; either TRBD1 or TRBD2 may supply D (5 bases each). V was clipped by 6 bases and J by 6 bases, with 18 bases between them. Germline CDR1 SNHLY, CDR2 FYNNEI. The CDR3 has 15 residues. This chain's CDR3 is CASRDPVRGRNEQFF. DNA for the CDR3: TGTGCCAGCAGAGATCCAGTTAGGGGACGCAATGAGCAGTTCTTC.

The rearrangement links TRBV5-1 to TRBJ1-2, with TRBD1 as a possible D gene (6 bases). Trimming shortened V by 4 bases and J by 13 bases, and 14 bases separated the two germline ends. This CDR3 is 11 amino acids long. Germline lookup yields CDR1 SGHRS and CDR2 YFSETQ. CDR3 loop: CASSSETGSTF. Written as DNA, the CDR3 is TGCGCCAGCAGCAGCGAAACAGGGAGCACCTTC.